One and the same sample provided the 6 T cell receptor beta chains below, sequenced in a study of beta chain features in type 1 diabetes. Study observations and caveats: Significant though moderate, a shortening of TCRB CDR3s appeared in all four CD4+ subsets of Type 1 diabetes patients.

Antigens of these TCRs are unknown. Every isolated RNA sample was fully reverse transcribed, so sequencing captured expressed TCRB transcripts. Profiling relied on immunoSEQ multiplex PCR, and the TCRdb table lists in-frame clones only, not all of them. In the table there are more than 300,000 clones, around 9.7% of which are singletons. Sequencing input: central memory CD4+ T cells from blood. The receptors were gathered from a young man with type 1 diabetes.

V and J are TRBV5-6 and TRBJ1-1; D is possibly TRBD1 (5 bases). CDR1 is SGHDT, CDR2 YYEEEE, per germline. The length of the CDR3 is 14 residues. V dropped 0 bases and J dropped 4 bases, with 10 bases sitting between them. The CDR3 spells CASSLGRVTTEAFF. CDR3 nucleotide sequence: TGTGCCAGCAGCTTGGGCAGGGTGACCACTGAAGCTTTCTTT.

V and J are TRBV4-3 and TRBJ2-7; D uncertain. The CDR3 runs 13 residues. Trimming left V 1 base short and J 4 bases short, with 8 bases between. The V gene's germline CDR1 is LGHNA and CDR2 YSLEER. CDR3 nucleotides: TGCGCCAGCAGCCAAGGCCAGGCTTACGAGCAGTACTTC. Protein: CASSQGQAYEQYF.

This clone was detected ten times or more. The V gene is TRBV21-1, the J gene TRBJ1-5; whether TRBD1, the table's D call, matches the DNA was not checked. TRBV21-1 is termed a pseudogene. CDR3 length equals 14 residues. The CDR3 spells CASSDGTGNQPQHF. The DNA for the CDR3 is TGTGCCAGCAGCGATGGGACAGGCAATCAGCCCCAGCATTTT.

This clone was counted a few times. The CDR3 DNA sequence: TGTGCCAGCAGCTTAAGGAACACCGGGGAGCTGTTTTTT. This sequence encodes CASSLRNTGELFF. This rearrangement joins TRBV7-6 to TRBJ2-2, with D uncertain. V lost 2 bases and J 1 base, leaving 2 bases between the germline ends. The CDR3 has 13 residues. From germline, CDR1 is SGHVS and CDR2 FNYEAQ.

The table lists this clone with many counts. The chain couples TRBV5-1 to TRBJ1-2, with D tentatively TRBD1 (6 bases). The germline V gene encodes CDR1 SGHRS and CDR2 YFSETQ. CDR3 length equals 13 residues. V lost 4 bases to trimming and J lost 9 bases, with 16 bases between them. Here the CDR3 DNA reads TGCGCCAGCAGCAGGGAACAGGGCGGGAGCTACACCTTC. It specifies CASSREQGGSYTF.

J is TRBJ2-1 and V is TRBV4-2; 11 nucleotides line up with TRBD2. CDR1 and CDR2 from the germline V gene are LGHNA and YNFKEQ. This CDR3 has 17 amino acids. Trimming cost V 0 bases and J 5 bases; bases outside gene matches: 6. DNA for the CDR3: TGTGCCAGCAGCCAAGATACTAGCGGGGGATATCACAATGAGCAGTTCTTC. This encodes CASSQDTSGGYHNEQFF.